Only a few counts were recorded for the clone carrying this T cell receptor (beta chain). Antigen specificity is unknown. Germline loops: CDR1 MGHRA, CDR2 YSYEKL. The CDR3 has 17 amino acids. V was clipped by 1 base and J by 4 bases; unmatched bases: 9. The data stem from a study of blood T cells in healthy people across ages. Study observations and caveats: Aged donors had fewer naive CD4+ cells and lower diversity than long-lived donors.

The use of a sample-barcoded 5' primer and a J-beta primer mix characterized a second PCR of roughly 6 to 11 cycles. TCRdb ran MiXCR on the 5' RACE reads and lists one entry per CDR3 protein. The sample lists 800,000 to 950,000 distinct CDR3 sequences, almost 30% occurring once. These data also featured in a second study, about T cells of mothers and their children. As reported in that work: Related mother-child pairs shared marginally more repertoire than unrelated pairs, though not significantly.

This clonotype originated in a woman between 35 and 50 years old in good health. The material sequenced was blood. This rearrangement joins TRBV4-1 to TRBJ2-5; TRBD2 matches at 10 bases. This CDR3 reads CASSQGRSGGVRETQYF. In nucleotides, the CDR3 is TGCGCCAGCAGCCAAGGAAGAAGCGGGGGGGTGCGAGAGACCCAGTACTTC.